This TCR beta chain was sequenced for a study of shared clonotypes between healthy human individuals. J gave up 1 base and V 11 bases, and 10 bases lay outside the gene matches. CDR3 length: 15 residues. Germline loops: CDR1 MNHNY, CDR2 SVGAGI (reference sequence). All donors were healthy HIV-negative adults lacking recent acute infections or vaccinations. The repertoire was sequenced with immunoSEQ multiplex PCR; TCRdb's copy has only in-frame clones and lacks some. The table records a few million clones, approximately 93% of them present only once. The V and J genes are TRBV6-6 and TRBJ2-4, with 8 bases matching TRBD2. The sequencing sample was made of naive CD4+ T cells from PBMCs. Subset meaning: CD45RA+ positively selected. The sequence was collected from a man between 18 and 35 years old in good health. Some clones in this sample may be carry-over from other donors' samples. This chain's CDR3 is CAASRSGNAKNIQYF. CDR3 sequence (DNA): TGTGCCGCTAGCCGTAGCGGGAACGCCAAAAACATTCAGTACTTC.